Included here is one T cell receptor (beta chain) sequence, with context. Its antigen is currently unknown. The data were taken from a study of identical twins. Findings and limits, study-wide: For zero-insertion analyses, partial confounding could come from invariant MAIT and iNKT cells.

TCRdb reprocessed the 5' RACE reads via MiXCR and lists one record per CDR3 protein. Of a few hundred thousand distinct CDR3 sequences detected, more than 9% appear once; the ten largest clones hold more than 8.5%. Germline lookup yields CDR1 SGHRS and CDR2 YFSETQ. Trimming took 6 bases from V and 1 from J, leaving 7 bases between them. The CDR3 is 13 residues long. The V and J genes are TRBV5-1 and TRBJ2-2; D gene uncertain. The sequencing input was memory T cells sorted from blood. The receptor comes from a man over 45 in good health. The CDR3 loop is CASTAGNTGELFF. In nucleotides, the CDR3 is TGCGCCAGCACGGCAGGGAACACCGGGGAGCTGTTTTTT.